This T cell receptor (beta chain) comes out of a study of blood T cell dynamics during melanoma immunotherapy. As for the study in general: Metastatic melanoma patients received first-line pembrolizumab or nivolumab plus ipilimumab.

CDR1 is MGHRA, CDR2 YSYEKL, per germline. The CDR3 is 16 residues long. Trimming removed 1 base from V and 7 bases from J; junction bases left unmatched: 8. Points from the study as a whole: Clones driving repertoire changes may be melanoma-specific or general immune activation.

Time point described: week 3, after first cycle of checkpoint inhibitor. One draw preceded checkpoint blockade; another followed its first cycle at week 3. No patient had earlier systemic cancer treatment, concurrent immunosuppressants, or another active cancer. Repertoires were generated with immunoSEQ multiplex PCR, while TCRdb's copy carries only in-frame clones and drops some. The sample has 10,000 to 13,000 clones, almost 85% seen once. Concerning this clone: The antigen remains undetermined.

This TCR came from a human donor with melanoma. Sequenced material: blood, taken from a patient treated with checkpoint blockade. The V and J genes are TRBV4-1 and TRBJ2-1; 9 nucleotides match TRBD2. The CDR3 sequence: CASSQGRRGGRNEQFF. CDR3 in DNA: TGCGCCAGCAGCCAAGGGAGGCGGGGGGGCCGAAATGAGCAGTTCTTC.